The entry below gives a single T cell receptor beta chain sequence along with its context. The CDR3 is made up of 13 amino acids. J lost 8 bases, V lost 5 bases, and 4 bases had no gene match. Germline V gives CDR1 DFQATT, CDR2 SNEGSKA (reference sequence). Healthy Caucasian individuals from Russia aged roughly 6 to 90 were enrolled as donors. Researchers isolated at least 6.5 million PBMCs per sample. The data originate from a study of blood T cells in healthy people across ages. Through a sample-barcoded 5' primer and a J-beta primer mix, a second PCR was run for 7 to 11 cycles. The authors tagged each cDNA molecule using a template-switch adaptor with 12 random nucleotides. Sequencing yielded, for each sample, at least 2.5 million paired-end reads carrying CDR3. TCRdb itself ran the 5' RACE reads through MiXCR, one entry per CDR3 protein. Of about 780,000 distinct CDR3 sequences in the sample, 55% to 65% are singletons; the top ten hold approximately 30%.

The sequence derives from a man aged 30-40 years in good health. Sequenced sample: blood. The rearrangement uses TRBV20-1 and TRBJ2-1; 12 nucleotides match TRBD2. The CDR3 coding sequence is TGCAGTGCTTCTAGCGGGGGGGCATATGAGCAGTTCTTC. This codes for CSASSGGAYEQFF.